In this sample, the clone carrying this T cell receptor (beta chain) turned up once. This CDR3 region has 15 residues. The germline V and J ends were trimmed by 2 bases and 6 bases, with 14 bases remaining between them. Germline V gives CDR1 SEHNR, CDR2 FQNEAQ (reference sequence). Seattle cases were enrolled at active infection and followed longitudinally. The sample comes from a study of blood T cell repertoires in COVID-19. Looking at the study overall: The samples span acute and convalescent COVID-19 from the United States, Italy and Spain. Sample material is recorded as cDNA or gDNA derived from T cells, B-cell-depleted T cells, or PBMCs.

The assay was immunoSEQ multiplex PCR, and TCRdb's table has in-frame clones only and misses some. The table lists about 350,000 clones, around 86% of them singletons. The sample taken for sequencing was peripheral blood. The chain joins TRBV7-9 to TRBJ2-4, with TRBD2 as a possible D gene (6 bases). The clonotype originates from a woman aged 45-65 years with COVID-19, enrolled during active disease. The CDR3 spells CASSLLGGVRNIQYF. CDR3 nucleotide sequence: TGTGCCAGCAGCTTACTTGGAGGGGTGAGAAACATTCAGTACTTC.